One and the same sample provided the 5 T cell receptor beta chains below, sequenced in a study of T cells in Graves' hyperthyroidism and ophthalmopathy. Amplification of TCR beta CDR3 regions used RNA as the template. In the first-round RT-PCR of the TCR CDR3, the HTBI primer set was used. TCRdb re-derived calls from the multiplex PCR reads in MiXCR, one entry per CDR3 protein. Seen here are some 440,000 distinct CDR3 sequences, approximately 15% observed once, and the top ten hold 13% to 15%. Sequenced: blood. These receptors were obtained from a woman aged 18-29 years with Graves' hyperthyroidism.

The table lists this clonotype with many counts. V usage is TRBV5-5 and J usage is TRBJ2-3; unclear D gene. With 4 bases removed from V and 2 bases from J, the gap between germline ends came to 17 bases. The CDR3 has 16 amino acids. The V gene's germline CDR1 is SGHKS and CDR2 YYEKEE (reference sequence). CDR3 sequence (DNA): TGTGCCAGCAGCCGCTTCGCGGATACAACCACAGATACGCAGTATTTT. It translates to CASSRFADTTTDTQYF.

The chain links TRBV7-2 to TRBJ2-1, with no clear D. The CDR3 has 13 amino acids. In germline, CDR1 is SGHTA, CDR2 FQGNSA. V was shortened by 1 base and J by 15 bases, with 16 bases between the two germline ends. Here the CDR3 reads CASSLDGGRFSFF. In DNA, the CDR3 is TGTGCCAGCAGCTTAGATGGCGGTAGGTTTTCGTTCTTC.

This clonotype was recorded many times. The chain carries TRBV10-3 and TRBJ1-1, with D maybe TRBD1 (6 bases). The CDR3 runs 13 residues. The V gene's germline CDR1 is ENHRY and CDR2 SYGVKD. Trimming stripped 8 bases from V and 3 bases from J, with 13 bases between. CDR3 sequence (DNA): TGTGCCATCGCTGGACAGATTGACACTGAAGCTTTCTTT. Translating it yields CAIAGQIDTEAFF.

In its sample, this clonotype was seen a few times. V is TRBV9 and J is TRBJ1-1; D is perhaps TRBD1 (5 bases). Germline CDR1 SGDLS, CDR2 YYNGEE. The CDR3 is 13 amino acids. V dropped 4 bases and J dropped 3 bases, with 10 bases sitting between them. For the CDR3, the DNA is TGTGCCAGCAGCCGAGGGGAGTACACTGAAGCTTTCTTT. Translating gives CASSRGEYTEAFF.

The chain employs TRBV7-9 and TRBJ1-1; 8 nucleotides line up with TRBD1. V lost 3 bases and J lost 0; bases outside the gene matches: 6. The germline V gene encodes CDR1 SEHNR and CDR2 FQNEAQ (reference sequence). The CDR3 is 16 amino acids. The CDR3 DNA is TGTGCCAGCAGCTTCAGGACAGGGCCTTTGAACACTGAAGCTTTCTTT. It translates to CASSFRTGPLNTEAFF.